Listed below are T cell receptor beta chains from one sample, sequenced in a study of blood T cell repertoires in COVID-19. The repertoire was sequenced with immunoSEQ multiplex PCR; TCRdb's copy has only in-frame clones and lacks some. The data show about 160,000 clones, about 93% seen once. Input material: peripheral blood. Receptor source: a woman in her forties or fifties with acute or convalescent COVID-19. Both conserved end residues are part of each CDR3. The order of the fields is D gene, clone size, J gene, V gene, CDR3 protein, CDR3 DNA. The D gene is left open where the match is weak. Only part of the rows carry a size: once, few, many, or a class if the clone is expanded.

D: NA
size: NA
J: TRBJ1-5
V: TRBV2
CDR3: CASNYDRGQPQHF
DNA: TGTGCCAGCAACTATGATCGGGGTCAGCCCCAGCATTTT

D: TRBD1
size: NA
J: TRBJ1-5
V: TRBV19
CDR3: CASSEDREGQPQHF
DNA: TGTGCCAGTAGTGAGGACAGGGAGGGTCAGCCCCAGCATTTT

D: TRBD1
size: NA
J: TRBJ1-6
V: TRBV4-3
CDR3: CASSQDPGAGGRSPLHF
DNA: TGCGCCAGCAGCCAAGACCCTGGGGCAGGGGGCCGGTCACCCCTCCACTTT

D: NA
size: NA
J: TRBJ2-7
V: TRBV6-2/TRBV6-3
CDR3: CASSPSTGLSYEQYF
DNA: TGTGCCAGCAGCCCCTCGACAGGTCTTTCCTACGAGCAGTACTTC

D: NA
size: NA
J: TRBJ1-4
V: TRBV6-5
CDR3: CASSTSPGLNEKLFF
DNA: TGTGCCAGCAGTACCTCCCCAGGACTAAATGAAAAACTGTTTTTT

D: TRBD1
size: NA
J: TRBJ2-7
V: TRBV28
CDR3: CASSRTGEVREQYF
DNA: TGTGCCAGCAGTCGGACAGGGGAGGTTCGCGAGCAGTACTTC

D: TRBD1
size: NA
J: TRBJ2-3
V: TRBV7-8
CDR3: CASSSDRVTDTQYF
DNA: TGTGCCAGCAGCTCCGACAGGGTCACAGATACGCAGTATTTT

D: TRBD1
size: NA
J: TRBJ1-1
V: TRBV4-1
CDR3: CASSPQGDRGRGTEAFF
DNA: TGCGCCAGCAGCCCCCAGGGGGACAGGGGGCGAGGGACTGAAGCTTTCTTT

D: TRBD2
size: NA
J: TRBJ2-5
V: TRBV6-6
CDR3: CASSYPGRAQETQYF
DNA: TGTGCCAGCAGTTACCCGGGGAGGGCTCAAGAGACCCAGTACTTC

D: NA
size: NA
J: TRBJ2-1
V: TRBV9
CDR3: CASSGPGENEQFF
DNA: TGTGCCAGCAGCGGCCCCGGGGAAAATGAGCAGTTCTTC

D: NA
size: once
J: TRBJ1-1
V: TRBV6-5
CDR3: CASSYGRTGGTEAFF
DNA: TGTGCCAGCAGTTACGGCAGAACAGGAGGGACTGAAGCTTTCTTT

D: TRBD1
size: NA
J: TRBJ1-2
V: TRBV7-3
CDR3: CASSLWGTDYGYTF
DNA: TGTGCCAGCAGCCTATGGGGGACAGACTATGGCTACACCTTC

D: NA
size: NA
J: TRBJ1-2
V: TRBV7-9
CDR3: CASSLSSSGGNYGYTF
DNA: TGTGCCAGCAGCTTATCTAGTTCCGGGGGTAACTATGGCTACACCTTC

D: NA
size: few
J: TRBJ1-2
V: TRBV19
CDR3: CASSIGQLSDGYTF
DNA: TGTGCCAGTAGTATCGGACAACTCTCTGATGGCTACACCTTC

D: NA
size: NA
J: TRBJ1-2
V: TRBV5-1
CDR3: CASSLTLENYGYTF
DNA: TGCGCCAGCAGCCTCACTCTCGAGAACTATGGCTACACCTTC

D: TRBD1
size: NA
J: TRBJ2-7
V: TRBV7-6
CDR3: CASSLGPGQGGYEQYF
DNA: TGTGCCAGCAGCTTAGGCCCGGGACAGGGAGGCTACGAGCAGTACTTC

D: NA
size: NA
J: TRBJ2-5
V: TRBV28
CDR3: CASSLRGGETQYF
DNA: TGTGCCAGCAGTTTAAGGGGTGGGGAGACCCAGTACTTC

D: TRBD2
size: NA
J: TRBJ2-1
V: TRBV28
CDR3: CASSVAGVYYNEQFF
DNA: TGTGCCAGCAGTGTAGCGGGAGTGTATTACAATGAGCAGTTCTTC

D: NA
size: NA
J: TRBJ1-1
V: TRBV19
CDR3: CASSGSLGAFF
DNA: TGTGCCAGTAGTGGGTCGCTAGGAGCTTTCTTT

D: NA
size: NA
J: TRBJ1-6
V: TRBV6-5
CDR3: CASSYSTGSNSPLHF
DNA: TGTGCCAGCAGTTACTCGACGGGAAGTAATTCACCCCTCCACTTT

D: TRBD1
size: few
J: TRBJ1-2
V: TRBV14
CDR3: CASSQQGALGYTF
DNA: TGTGCCAGCAGCCAACAGGGGGCCCTTGGCTACACCTTC

D: NA
size: NA
J: TRBJ1-1
V: TRBV6-5
CDR3: CASSYRPTGEDSEAFF
DNA: TGTGCCAGCAGTTACCGGCCTACGGGGGAGGACTCCGAAGCTTTCTTT

D: NA
size: NA
J: TRBJ1-3
V: TRBV7-9
CDR3: CASSLRAGAGNTIYF
DNA: TGTGCCAGCAGCCTACGGGCGGGAGCCGGAAACACCATATATTTT

D: NA
size: NA
J: TRBJ2-7
V: TRBV28
CDR3: CASSLTPGKQYF
DNA: TGTGCCAGCAGTTTAACACCAGGGAAGCAGTACTTC

D: NA
size: NA
J: TRBJ1-1
V: TRBV27
CDR3: CASINVEGDTEAFF
DNA: TGTGCCAGCATAAACGTAGAGGGGGATACTGAAGCTTTCTTT

D: NA
size: NA
J: TRBJ1-1
V: TRBV10-1
CDR3: CASSESGGGTEAFF
DNA: TGCGCCAGCAGTGAGTCAGGGGGTGGCACTGAAGCTTTCTTT

D: TRBD2
size: NA
J: TRBJ2-1
V: TRBV11-2
CDR3: CASTGSSGAANEQFF
DNA: TGTGCCAGCACCGGCTCTAGCGGGGCTGCTAATGAGCAGTTCTTC

D: NA
size: NA
J: TRBJ2-1
V: TRBV5-4
CDR3: CASSHDRAGIYNEQFF
DNA: TGTGCCAGCAGCCACGACAGGGCGGGAATCTACAATGAGCAGTTCTTC

D: TRBD1
size: NA
J: TRBJ1-5
V: TRBV14
CDR3: CASSQTGEPQHF
DNA: TGTGCCAGCAGCCAAACAGGGGAGCCCCAGCATTTT

D: NA
size: NA
J: TRBJ1-4
V: TRBV13
CDR3: CASSLGAQLSNEKLFF
DNA: TGTGCCAGCAGCTTAGGGGCACAGCTGTCTAATGAAAAACTGTTTTTT

D: TRBD1
size: NA
J: TRBJ2-7
V: TRBV6-2/TRBV6-3
CDR3: CASSLRDSRWNSYEQYF
DNA: TGTGCCAGCAGTCTCCGGGACAGCCGATGGAATTCCTACGAGCAGTACTTC

D: TRBD2
size: once
J: TRBJ2-7
V: TRBV14
CDR3: CASSQVLAGMYEQYF
DNA: TGTGCCAGCAGCCAAGTACTAGCGGGAATGTACGAGCAGTACTTC

D: NA
size: NA
J: TRBJ1-2
V: TRBV5-1
CDR3: CASSLSDWGVEGYTF
DNA: TGCGCCAGCAGCTTATCGGATTGGGGGGTTGAAGGCTACACCTTC

D: TRBD1
size: NA
J: TRBJ2-7
V: TRBV18
CDR3: CASSLGTGYEQYF
DNA: TGTGCCAGCTCACTAGGGACAGGCTACGAGCAGTACTTC

D: NA
size: NA
J: TRBJ2-7
V: TRBV4-1
CDR3: CASSQGLGVPYEQYF
DNA: TGCGCCAGCAGCCAAGGACTAGGGGTTCCCTACGAGCAGTACTTC

D: TRBD2
size: NA
J: TRBJ2-5
V: TRBV7-8
CDR3: CASSPGARGDGETQYF
DNA: TGTGCCAGCAGCCCAGGCGCACGGGGGGACGGGGAGACCCAGTACTTC

D: TRBD1
size: NA
J: TRBJ1-2
V: TRBV2
CDR3: CASSDGQGVSSYTF
DNA: TGTGCCAGCAGTGACGGACAGGGAGTTTCGAGCTACACCTTC

D: NA
size: NA
J: TRBJ1-2
V: TRBV3-1/TRBV3-2
CDR3: CASSQGSGLGGYTF
DNA: TGTGCCAGCAGCCAAGGGTCGGGACTTGGTGGCTACACCTTC

D: NA
size: NA
J: TRBJ1-3
V: TRBV19
CDR3: CASSIDGTAGNTIYF
DNA: TGTGCCAGTAGTATAGATGGGACTGCTGGAAACACCATATATTTT

D: NA
size: NA
J: TRBJ2-3
V: TRBV6-5
CDR3: CASSYSEGTDTQYF
DNA: TGTGCCAGCAGTTACTCGGAGGGCACAGATACGCAGTATTTT

D: NA
size: once
J: TRBJ2-7
V: TRBV6-5
CDR3: CASTSGEQYF
DNA: TGTGCCAGTACCTCGGGCGAGCAGTACTTC

D: TRBD2
size: NA
J: TRBJ2-5
V: TRBV30
CDR3: CAWSIKGLAGETQYF
DNA: TGTGCCTGGAGTATTAAGGGACTAGCTGGAGAGACCCAGTACTTC

D: NA
size: NA
J: TRBJ2-1
V: TRBV30
CDR3: CAWSYINNEQFF
DNA: TGTGCCTGGAGTTACATAAACAATGAGCAGTTCTTC

D: NA
size: NA
J: TRBJ1-1
V: TRBV7-3
CDR3: CASMTDRNTEAFF
DNA: TGTGCCAGCATGACGGACAGAAACACTGAAGCTTTCTTT

D: NA
size: NA
J: TRBJ2-7
V: TRBV6-5
CDR3: CASSFDRSLYEQYF
DNA: TGTGCCAGCAGTTTCGACAGGAGCCTCTACGAGCAGTACTTC

D: TRBD1
size: NA
J: TRBJ1-1
V: TRBV7-8
CDR3: CASSPWTGMNTEAFF
DNA: TGTGCCAGCAGCCCGTGGACAGGGATGAACACTGAAGCTTTCTTT

D: TRBD2
size: NA
J: TRBJ2-5
V: TRBV7-2
CDR3: CASSLRLAGPQETQYF
DNA: TGTGCCAGCAGCCTACGACTAGCGGGACCGCAAGAGACCCAGTACTTC

D: TRBD1
size: NA
J: TRBJ1-3
V: TRBV18
CDR3: CASSLTGQSAGNTIYF
DNA: TGTGCCAGCTCACTCACGGGACAGTCGGCCGGAAACACCATATATTTT

D: NA
size: NA
J: TRBJ1-5
V: TRBV25-1
CDR3: CASSDSNQPQHF
DNA: TGTGCCAGCAGTGACAGTAATCAGCCCCAGCATTTT

D: TRBD2
size: NA
J: TRBJ2-1
V: TRBV5-4
CDR3: CASADSSGSFNEQFF
DNA: TGTGCCAGCGCTGACTCTAGCGGGTCATTCAATGAGCAGTTCTTC

D: NA
size: NA
J: TRBJ1-5
V: TRBV28
CDR3: CASSLPPSNQPQHF
DNA: TGTGCCAGCAGTTTGCCTCCCAGTAATCAGCCCCAGCATTTT

D: NA
size: many
J: TRBJ1-2
V: TRBV1
CDR3: CTSSRERGEAAGYGYTF
DNA: TGCACCAGCAGCCGAGAGCGCGGTGAGGCCGCTGGCTATGGCTACACCTTC